This T cell receptor beta chain was captured by sequencing in a study of blood T cell repertoires in COVID-19. The data were produced by immunoSEQ multiplex PCR, yet TCRdb's version contains in-frame clones alone and is incomplete. The sample holds about 74,000 clones, roughly nine tenths seen once. The CDR3 spans 17 residues. The germline V gene has CDR1 SGHTA and CDR2 FQGTGA. The ends lost 4 bases at V and 2 bases at J; junction bases unmatched: 4. The source of this sequence is a human donor in a cohort sampled during active COVID-19. Sequences were obtained from peripheral blood. The chain recombines TRBV7-3 with TRBJ2-5; 16 positions agree with TRBD2. Here the CDR3 reads CASSSGTSGRGQETQYF. DNA for the CDR3: TGTGCCAGCAGCTCCGGGACTAGCGGGAGGGGGCAAGAGACCCAGTACTTC.